What follows are 11 T cell receptor beta chains derived from one specimen sequenced in a study of blood T cell repertoires in COVID-19. The protocol was immunoSEQ multiplex PCR, while the TCRdb copy is restricted to in-frame clones and leaves out a portion. The sample shows under 200,000 clones, about 85% of them seen only once. The sequenced sample consisted of peripheral blood. These TCRs come from a woman older than 75 with acute or convalescent COVID-19.

V and J are TRBV24-1 and TRBJ1-1; 10 nucleotides align to TRBD1. Germline assignment: CDR1 KGHDR and CDR2 SFDVKD. The length of the CDR3 is 15 residues. The J segment lost 0 bases and the V segment lost 8 bases, leaving 5 bases of the junction unmatched. The CDR3 reads CATTRDRGLNTEAFF. DNA for the CDR3: TGTGCCACCACAAGGGACAGGGGATTGAACACTGAAGCTTTCTTT.

The chain combines TRBV5-1 with TRBJ1-1, with 9 positions matching TRBD1. The length of the CDR3 is 14 residues. V lost 4 bases to trimming and J lost 1 base; unmatched junction nucleotides: 2. Germline V gene lookup returns CDR1 SGHRS and CDR2 YFSETQ. The CDR3 sequence is CASSADRGNTEAFF. For the CDR3, the DNA is TGCGCCAGCAGCGCGGACAGGGGGAACACTGAAGCTTTCTTT.

CDR3 in amino acids: CASSIASGGEGFF. As DNA, the CDR3 is TGTGCCAGCAGCATAGCTAGCGGAGGGGAGGGGTTCTTC. V is TRBV5-4 and J is TRBJ2-1; TRBD2 agrees at 7 bases. The CDR3 loop spans 13 amino acids. V was clipped by 4 bases and J by 15 bases; unmatched bases: 13. Germline V lookup: CDR1 SGHNT, CDR2 YYREEE (reference sequence).

This rearrangement joins TRBV30 to TRBJ1-6, with D uncertain. Germline loops: CDR1 GTSNPN, CDR2 SVGIG (reference sequence). Trimming removed 3 bases at V and 7 bases at J, with 7 bases between. The CDR3 consists of 12 residues. The CDR3 is CAWRTVNSPLHF. The DNA for the CDR3 is TGTGCCTGGAGAACAGTAAATTCACCCCTCCACTTT.

The chain joins TRBV7-2 to TRBJ2-3; TRBD2 is a possible D gene (5 bases). Germline values: CDR1 SGHTA, CDR2 FQGNSA. CDR3 size: 14 residues. Trimming removed 3 bases from V and 2 bases from J, with 9 bases in between. CDR3 protein: CASSLGVPTDTQYF. In nucleotides, the CDR3 is TGTGCCAGCAGCTTGGGAGTCCCCACAGATACGCAGTATTTT.

The rearrangement joins TRBV3-1 (or the pseudogene TRBV3-2) to TRBJ2-7; 9 nucleotides agree with TRBD1. CDR3 size: 15 residues. Germline CDR1 LGHDT, CDR2 YNNKEL (reference sequence). V lost 1 base, J lost 4 bases, and 5 bases stayed unmatched. The CDR3 nucleotides read TGTGCCAGCAGCCAAGTCCCGGGACAGGGTTACGAGCAGTACTTC. It encodes CASSQVPGQGYEQYF.

This clone has more than one count but fewer than ten. This CDR3 reads CASSRGQPLGYTF. CDR3 coding DNA: TGTGCCAGCAGCCGCGGACAGCCTCTAGGCTACACCTTC. The chain has TRBV5-5 and TRBJ1-2, with D perhaps matching TRBD1 (6 bases). CDR1 is SGHKS and CDR2 is YYEKEE in the germline V gene (reference sequence). V gave up 4 bases and J gave up 8 bases, with 15 bases separating them. The CDR3 runs 13 residues. The whole variable domain, remainder taken from reference TRBV5-5 and TRBJ1-2, is DAGVTQSPTHLIKTRGQQVTLRCSPISGHKSVSWYQQVLGQGPQFIFQYYEKEERGRGNFPDRFSARQFPNYSSELNVNALLLGDSALYLCASSRGQPLGYTFGSGTRLTVV.

The rearrangement uses TRBV29-1 and TRBJ2-5; 8 positions match TRBD2. Germline-derived CDR1 and CDR2 are SQVTM and ANQGSEA. This CDR3 has 15 amino acids. The V and J ends lost 5 bases and 5 bases, in that order; junction bases with no gene match: 13. The CDR3 spells CSVSFAYSGGETQYF. The CDR3 coding sequence is TGCAGCGTTTCCTTTGCGTACTCGGGAGGGGAGACCCAGTACTTC.

The chain recombines TRBV7-3 with TRBJ1-1; D is uncertain. V was pared by 3 bases and J by 0 bases, with 5 bases between. The germline V gene has CDR1 SGHTA and CDR2 FQGTGA. The CDR3 has 13 amino acids. The CDR3 coding sequence is TGTGCCAGCAGCTTTGCGGTGAACACTGAAGCTTTCTTT. Its protein is CASSFAVNTEAFF. Using reference TRBV7-3 and TRBJ1-1 for the parts outside the CDR3, the full variable domain is GAGVSQTPSNKVTEKGKYVELRCDPISGHTALYWYRQSLGQGPEFLIYFQGTGAADDSGLPNDRFFAVRPEGSVSTLKIQRTERGDSAVYLCASSFAVNTEAFFGQGTRLTVV.

J is TRBJ2-3 and V is TRBV6-2 or TRBV6-3, with TRBD1 as a possible D gene (6 bases). V was pared by 2 bases and J by 4 bases, with 13 bases between. CDR1 MNHEY and CDR2 SVGEGT come from the germline V gene. This CDR3 region has 15 residues. CDR3 DNA: TGTGCCAGCAGTTACCCACAGGGTGGAGCAGATACGCAGTATTTT. Translation: CASSYPQGGADTQYF.

V is TRBV24-1 and J is TRBJ2-2; 9 bases are a match to TRBD1. The CDR3 extends over 17 amino acids. CDR1 is KGHDR, CDR2 SFDVKD, per germline. V shed 1 base and J 2 bases; nucleotides not matched to a gene: 4. CDR3 coding DNA: TGTGCCACCAGTGATTTTAAGACAGGGGGTAACACCGGGGAGCTGTTTTTT. Residues: CATSDFKTGGNTGELFF.